These T cell receptor beta chains were read from a single sample in a study of response to subunit inactivated influenza vaccine. MiXCR was run by TCRdb on the RT-PCR reads, yielding one entry per CDR3 protein. The repertoire holds about 650,000 distinct CDR3 sequences, with less than 20% as singletons. The starting material was PBMCs from blood, obtained about 13 days after vaccination. The receptor source for this set is a man in his fifties or sixties who received an inactivated influenza vaccine. Each CDR3 is given with its conserved first and last residue. A D gene is named only where the DNA matches it firmly. Clone size appears in some rows only: once, few, many, or a class for an expanded clone.

many,NA,TRBV7-9,TRBJ1-1,TGTGCCAGCAGCCCCTCGGGGGGGATTGGGCTCACTGAAGCTTTCTTT,CASSPSGGIGLTEAFF
NA,NA,TRBV28,TRBJ1-2,TGTGCCAGCTTGGAGCGGGGAAATTATGGCTACACCTTC,CASLERGNYGYTF
many,NA,TRBV7-8,TRBJ2-1,TGTGCCAGCAGCCCAAAGGTCGCCTACAATGAGCAGTTCTTC,CASSPKVAYNEQFF
few,NA,TRBV14,TRBJ2-1,TGTGCCAGCAGCCGAGACCTCCGGGGGGCTTACTACAATGAGCAGTTCTTC,CASSRDLRGAYYNEQFF
NA,TRBD2,TRBV7-2,TRBJ2-4,TGTGCCAGCGGGACTAGCGGTGGGCTAGCCAAAAACATTCAGTACTTC,CASGTSGGLAKNIQYF
NA,NA,TRBV11-2,TRBJ1-1,TGTGCCAGCAGCTTAGTCCCTGACAGCCTGACATTGGGGGGTGAAGCTTTCTTT,CASSLVPDSLTLGGEAFF
NA,TRBD1,TRBV6-2/TRBV6-3,TRBJ2-1,TGTGCCAGCAGAAAACCTTGGGACAGGGTCTACAATGAGCAGTTCTTC,CASRKPWDRVYNEQFF
few,TRBD2,TRBV6-2/TRBV6-3,TRBJ2-1,TGTGCCAGCAGTTACAGCGGGGGCCCTGAGCAGTTCTTC,CASSYSGGPEQFF
NA,TRBD2,TRBV20-1,TRBJ2-5,TGCAGTGCTAGAGTGGGGGGGGTCGGAGAGACCCAGTACTTC,CSARVGGVGETQYF
NA,NA,TRBV5-1,TRBJ2-7,TGCGCCAGCAGCCGCGGGGAGTTCGTCTACGAGCAGTACTTC,CASSRGEFVYEQYF
NA,NA,TRBV15,TRBJ1-5,TGTGCCACCAGCAGCCAGAACAATCAGCCCCAGCATTTT,CATSSQNNQPQHF
many,NA,TRBV29-1,TRBJ2-1,TGCAGCGTAGCTAGCAGAGGCTCCTACAATGAGCAGTTCTTC,CSVASRGSYNEQFF
NA,TRBD1,TRBV12-3/TRBV12-4,TRBJ2-7,TGTGCCAGCAGTTTGGACAGGGGTTGGGAGCAGTACTTC,CASSLDRGWEQYF
NA,NA,TRBV9,TRBJ2-3,TGTGCCAGCAGCCCACGATCGGGACCTCGGTTTGATACGCAGTATTTT,CASSPRSGPRFDTQYF
few,NA,TRBV11-2,TRBJ2-5,TGTGCCAGCAGCTTAGACAGGGAGTACCAAGAGACCCAGTACTTC,CASSLDREYQETQYF
NA,NA,TRBV15,TRBJ2-4,TGTGCCACCAGCAGAGATCTTGGGGGAGCCAAAAACATTCAGTACTTC,CATSRDLGGAKNIQYF
NA,NA,TRBV15,TRBJ2-1,TGTGCCACCAGCAGAGTTTGGGGAGCGTACAATGAGCAGTTCTTC,CATSRVWGAYNEQFF
few,TRBD1,TRBV10-3,TRBJ2-3,TGTGCCATCAGCCTGGGACAGGTGAGCACAGATACGCAGTATTTT,CAISLGQVSTDTQYF
NA,TRBD2,TRBV7-2,TRBJ2-1,TGTGCCAGCAGCTCTAGACTAGCGGGAGTATCGGTCGAGCAGTTCTTC,CASSSRLAGVSVEQFF
few,NA,TRBV7-8,TRBJ2-7,TGTGCCAGCAGCTTAGCGCCCGGGGTTTCCTACGAGCAGTACTTC,CASSLAPGVSYEQYF
few,NA,TRBV20-1,TRBJ1-2,TGCAGTGCTAGGGGGGGCCTACATTTC,CSARGGLHF
few,TRBD1,TRBV7-2,TRBJ1-2,TGTGCCAGCAGCCCCCCCCGGACAGGTGGCTACACCTTC,CASSPPRTGGYTF
few,NA,TRBV11-2,TRBJ2-1,TGTGCCAGCAGCTTAGATATTGGTGAGCAGTTCTTC,CASSLDIGEQFF
NA,NA,TRBV7-2,TRBJ2-1,TGTGCCAGCAGCTTAGTAGCGGTCTCAAACAATGAGCAGTTCTTC,CASSLVAVSNNEQFF
few,TRBD1,TRBV10-3,TRBJ2-5,TGTGCCATCAGGGCGGGACAGGGAGGGTCAGAGACCCAGTACTTC,CAIRAGQGGSETQYF
few,TRBD1,TRBV20-1,TRBJ2-5,TGCAGTGCCAGGTATCCGACAGGGTACCAAGAGACCCAGTACTTC,CSARYPTGYQETQYF
few,NA,TRBV12-3/TRBV12-4,TRBJ2-5,TGTGCCAGCCGGGAGAGAGAGACCCAGTACTTC,CASRERETQYF
NA,NA,TRBV20-1,TRBJ1-4,TGCAGTGCTAGAGTAACGGGACGAGTTGAGAATGAAAAACTGTTTTTT,CSARVTGRVENEKLFF
NA,NA,TRBV2,TRBJ2-5,TGTGCCAGCAGTGAAAGTGAGGCAGGAACAGTTCAAGAGACCCAGTACTTC,CASSESEAGTVQETQYF
NA,NA,TRBV5-5,TRBJ2-7,TGTGCCAGCAGCTTGGACAGAGATGTTTATGGGCAGTACTTC,CASSLDRDVYGQYF
NA,NA,TRBV6-5,TRBJ2-7,TGTGCCAGCAGTCTATCGGTCCCGATAACAGCCCCCTACGAGCAGTACTTC,CASSLSVPITAPYEQYF
NA,NA,TRBV20-1,TRBJ1-2,TGCAGTGCTAGGACTGGACTCAAATCGAACTATGGCTACACCTTC,CSARTGLKSNYGYTF
NA,NA,TRBV19,TRBJ1-1,TGTGCCAGTAGTATAGCGGAGAACACTGAAGCTTTCTTT,CASSIAENTEAFF
few,NA,TRBV2,TRBJ2-7,TGTGCCAGCAGTGCCGAGCCCTACGAGCAGTACTTC,CASSAEPYEQYF
NA,NA,TRBV7-2,TRBJ2-1,TGTGCCAGCAGCCGGGGGATCATTAATGAGCAGTTCTTC,CASSRGIINEQFF
NA,TRBD2,TRBV12-3/TRBV12-4,TRBJ2-5,TGTGCCAGCAGTTTGTGGCGGGGGGTACAAGAGACCCAGTACTTC,CASSLWRGVQETQYF
many,TRBD2,TRBV7-2,TRBJ2-7,TGTGCCAGCAGCTTAGCCCATAGCGGGGGAACCTACGAGCAGTACTTC,CASSLAHSGGTYEQYF
few,NA,TRBV6-1,TRBJ1-2,TGTGCCAGCACGGTTGGTTCAGGCTATGGCTACACCTTC,CASTVGSGYGYTF
few,NA,TRBV2,TRBJ1-1,TGTGCCAGCAAGTGGACTCTCTTTCGGGAAGCTTTCTTT,CASKWTLFREAFF
few,TRBD2,TRBV7-8,TRBJ2-4,TGTGCCAGCAGCCCTAGCGTCCTAGCGGGGGGGCTAGCCAAAAACATTCAGTACTTC,CASSPSVLAGGLAKNIQYF